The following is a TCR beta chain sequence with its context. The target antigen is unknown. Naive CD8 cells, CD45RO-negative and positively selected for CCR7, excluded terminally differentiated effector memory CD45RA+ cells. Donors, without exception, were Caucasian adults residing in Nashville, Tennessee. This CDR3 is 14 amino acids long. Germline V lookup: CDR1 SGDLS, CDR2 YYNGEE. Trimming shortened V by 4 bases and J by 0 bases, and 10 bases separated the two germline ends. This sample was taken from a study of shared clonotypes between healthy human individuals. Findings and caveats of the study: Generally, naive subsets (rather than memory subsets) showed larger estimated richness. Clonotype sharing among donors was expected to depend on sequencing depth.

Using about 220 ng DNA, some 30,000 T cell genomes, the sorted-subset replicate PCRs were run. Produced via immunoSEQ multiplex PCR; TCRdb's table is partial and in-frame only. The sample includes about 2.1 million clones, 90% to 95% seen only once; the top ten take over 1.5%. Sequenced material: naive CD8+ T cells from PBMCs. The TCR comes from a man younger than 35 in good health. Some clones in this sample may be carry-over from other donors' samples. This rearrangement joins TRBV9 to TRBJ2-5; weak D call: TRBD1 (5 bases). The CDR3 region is CASSPTGNQETQYF. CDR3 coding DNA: TGTGCCAGCAGCCCTACAGGTAACCAAGAGACCCAGTACTTC.